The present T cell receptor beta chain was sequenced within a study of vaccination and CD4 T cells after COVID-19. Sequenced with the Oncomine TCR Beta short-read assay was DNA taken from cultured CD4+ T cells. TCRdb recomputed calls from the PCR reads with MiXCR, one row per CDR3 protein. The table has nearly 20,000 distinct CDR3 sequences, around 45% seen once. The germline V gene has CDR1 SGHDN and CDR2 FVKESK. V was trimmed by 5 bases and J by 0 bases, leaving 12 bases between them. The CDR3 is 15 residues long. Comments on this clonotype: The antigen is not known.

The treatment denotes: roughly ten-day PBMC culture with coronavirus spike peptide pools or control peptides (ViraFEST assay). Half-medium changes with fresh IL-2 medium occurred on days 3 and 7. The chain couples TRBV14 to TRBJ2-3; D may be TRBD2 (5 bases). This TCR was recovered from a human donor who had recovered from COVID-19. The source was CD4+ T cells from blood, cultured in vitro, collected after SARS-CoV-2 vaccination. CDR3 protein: CASSKRAISTDTQYF. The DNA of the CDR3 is TGTGCCAGCAGCAAGAGGGCGATCAGCACAGATACGCAGTATTTT.